A selection of T cell receptor beta chains follows, all from one sample in a study of blood T cells in healthy people across ages. MiXCR, applied by TCRdb to the 5' RACE reads, yields one record per CDR3 protein. The table lists 750,000 to 950,000 distinct CDR3 sequences, around a quarter of them singletons. A further study also used this sample, focusing on T cells of mothers and their children.

What was sequenced was blood. These receptors were obtained from a boy younger than 18 in good health. Each CDR3 is given with its conserved first and last residue. D genes are given only for firm matches. Where a row states a size, it is once, few, many or the class of an expanded clone; other rows omit it.

d_call: TRBD1
clone_size: NA
j_call: TRBJ1-4
v_call: TRBV14
cdr3_nt: TGTGCCAGCAGCCAAGATGGGGGGACAGCCGAAAAACTGTATTTT
cdr3_aa: CASSQDGGTAEKLYF

d_call: NA
clone_size: few
j_call: TRBJ2-2
v_call: TRBV19
cdr3_nt: TGTGCCAGTACCCTGGGCCCCGGGGAGCTGTTTTTT
cdr3_aa: CASTLGPGELFF

d_call: TRBD2
clone_size: NA
j_call: TRBJ2-2
v_call: TRBV12-3/TRBV12-4
cdr3_nt: TGTGCCAGCAGTTCCCTAGCGGGGGGGCCGACTCCCGGGGAGCTGTTTTTT
cdr3_aa: CASSSLAGGPTPGELFF

d_call: NA
clone_size: NA
j_call: TRBJ2-5
v_call: TRBV15
cdr3_nt: TGTGCCACCAGCAGAGAGACTAGGGTAGAGACCCAGTACTTC
cdr3_aa: CATSRETRVETQYF

d_call: NA
clone_size: NA
j_call: TRBJ2-2
v_call: TRBV12-3/TRBV12-4
cdr3_nt: TGTGCCACCGGGGAGAAAGGGAACACCGGGGAGCTGTTTTTT
cdr3_aa: CATGEKGNTGELFF

d_call: TRBD1
clone_size: few
j_call: TRBJ1-4
v_call: TRBV25-1
cdr3_nt: TGTGCCAGCAGTAGGGGAGACAGGGCAAGGGAAAAACTGTTTTTT
cdr3_aa: CASSRGDRAREKLFF

d_call: NA
clone_size: few
j_call: TRBJ2-7
v_call: TRBV28
cdr3_nt: TGTGCCAGCAGCATCGACACATATGGGGGCTACGAGCAGTACTTC
cdr3_aa: CASSIDTYGGYEQYF

d_call: TRBD2
clone_size: NA
j_call: TRBJ2-1
v_call: TRBV6-4
cdr3_nt: TGTGCCAGCAGTGCCCTAGCGGGGCGGGTCAATGAGCAGTTCTTC
cdr3_aa: CASSALAGRVNEQFF

d_call: NA
clone_size: few
j_call: TRBJ1-2
v_call: TRBV28
cdr3_nt: TGTGCCAGCAGACGACAGGTCGACTATGGCTACACCTTC
cdr3_aa: CASRRQVDYGYTF

d_call: NA
clone_size: NA
j_call: TRBJ1-6
v_call: TRBV5-1
cdr3_nt: TGCGCCAGCAGCTTAACGGACAGCTCCTATAATTCACCCCTCCACTTT
cdr3_aa: CASSLTDSSYNSPLHF

d_call: NA
clone_size: NA
j_call: TRBJ1-6
v_call: TRBV20-1
cdr3_nt: TGCAGTGCTAGGGGGGACGGCCGGTCACCCCTCCACTTT
cdr3_aa: CSARGDGRSPLHF

d_call: TRBD2
clone_size: few
j_call: TRBJ2-5
v_call: TRBV20-1
cdr3_nt: TGCAGTGCTAGAGATCCTAGCGGGGCCACGGAGACCCAGTACTTC
cdr3_aa: CSARDPSGATETQYF

d_call: TRBD2
clone_size: many
j_call: TRBJ2-5
v_call: TRBV20-1
cdr3_nt: TGCAGTGCCGGGACTAGCGGGGACCAAGAGACCCAGTACTTC
cdr3_aa: CSAGTSGDQETQYF

d_call: TRBD2
clone_size: NA
j_call: TRBJ2-3
v_call: TRBV24-1
cdr3_nt: TGTGCCACCAGTGACTGGGGGGGGAGAAGCACAGATACGCAGTATTTT
cdr3_aa: CATSDWGGRSTDTQYF

d_call: NA
clone_size: NA
j_call: TRBJ1-1
v_call: TRBV6-5
cdr3_nt: TGTGCCAGCAGTTACGAGGGGAGGAACACTGAAGCTTTCTTT
cdr3_aa: CASSYEGRNTEAFF